A selection of T cell receptor beta chains follows, all from one sample in a study of T cells in Graves' hyperthyroidism and ophthalmopathy. In TCRdb, the multiplex PCR reads were re-called with MiXCR into one record per CDR3 protein. The sample has about 340,000 distinct CDR3 sequences; about 20% are singletons. The sample taken for sequencing was blood. The receptors here all came from a woman between 45 and 65 years old with Graves' hyperthyroidism. CDR3s include the opening cysteine and the closing phenylalanine or tryptophan. Each record gives: D gene, clone size, J gene, V gene, CDR3 DNA, CDR3 protein. D genes are given only for firm matches. Clone size appears in some rows only: once, few, many, or a class for an expanded clone.

d_call: TRBD2
clone_size: many
j_call: TRBJ2-3
v_call: TRBV20-1
cdr3_nt: TGCAGTGCGCCCTCAGCGGGGGGGAGGACAGATACGCAGTATTTT
cdr3_aa: CSAPSAGGRTDTQYF

d_call: -
clone_size: many
j_call: TRBJ1-1
v_call: TRBV20-1
cdr3_nt: TGCAGTGCTAGTTTCACTGAAGCTTTCTTT
cdr3_aa: CSASFTEAFF

d_call: -
clone_size: many
j_call: TRBJ1-1
v_call: TRBV7-2
cdr3_nt: TGTGCCAGCAGCTTATTTTTGGTGACCAACACTGAAGCTTTCTTT
cdr3_aa: CASSLFLVTNTEAFF

d_call: TRBD2
clone_size: few
j_call: TRBJ2-1
v_call: TRBV6-1
cdr3_nt: TGTGCCAGCAGTACAGGGGGGGCTAGCGGGAGAAATGAGCAGTTCTTC
cdr3_aa: CASSTGGASGRNEQFF

d_call: -
clone_size: few
j_call: TRBJ1-2
v_call: TRBV6-8
cdr3_nt: TGTGCCAGCAGTTACGGTTCTAAAGGGGACGTGGGCGGCTACACCTTC
cdr3_aa: CASSYGSKGDVGGYTF

d_call: -
clone_size: few
j_call: TRBJ1-2
v_call: TRBV20-1
cdr3_nt: TGCAGTGCTAGATCGAGGACGGATCTCTATGGCTACACCTTC
cdr3_aa: CSARSRTDLYGYTF

d_call: -
clone_size: few
j_call: TRBJ1-2
v_call: TRBV7-9
cdr3_nt: TGTGCCAGCAGCCTTAGCGGGGGGGGGCTTTATGGCTACACCTTC
cdr3_aa: CASSLSGGGLYGYTF

d_call: -
clone_size: -
j_call: TRBJ1-2
v_call: TRBV19
cdr3_nt: TGTGCCAGTAGACCCCGGACGGCTGTCTATGGCTACACCTTC
cdr3_aa: CASRPRTAVYGYTF

d_call: -
clone_size: few
j_call: TRBJ1-1
v_call: TRBV29-1
cdr3_nt: TGCAGCGTCCGGACCGGGACGGAGGCTTTCTTT
cdr3_aa: CSVRTGTEAFF

d_call: TRBD1
clone_size: -
j_call: TRBJ1-3
v_call: TRBV10-3
cdr3_nt: TGTGCCATCAGTGAGCGCGGACAGGGGTTCTCTGGAAACACCATATATTTT
cdr3_aa: CAISERGQGFSGNTIYF

d_call: TRBD2
clone_size: few
j_call: TRBJ2-1
v_call: TRBV20-1
cdr3_nt: TGCAGTGCTAGAGATCGCGGACTAGCGGCAAGGGATGAGCAGTTCTTC
cdr3_aa: CSARDRGLAARDEQFF